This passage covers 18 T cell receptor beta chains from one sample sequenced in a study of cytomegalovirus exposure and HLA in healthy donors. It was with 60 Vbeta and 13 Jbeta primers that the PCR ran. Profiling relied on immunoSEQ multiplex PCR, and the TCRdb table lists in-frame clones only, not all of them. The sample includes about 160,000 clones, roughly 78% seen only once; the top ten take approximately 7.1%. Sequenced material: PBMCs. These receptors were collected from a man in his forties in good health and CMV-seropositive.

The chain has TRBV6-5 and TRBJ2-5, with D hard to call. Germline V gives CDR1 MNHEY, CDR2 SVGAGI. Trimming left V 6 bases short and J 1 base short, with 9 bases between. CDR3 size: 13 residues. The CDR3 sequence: CASRRGVQETQYF. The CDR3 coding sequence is TGTGCCAGCAGGAGAGGTGTCCAAGAGACCCAGTACTTC.

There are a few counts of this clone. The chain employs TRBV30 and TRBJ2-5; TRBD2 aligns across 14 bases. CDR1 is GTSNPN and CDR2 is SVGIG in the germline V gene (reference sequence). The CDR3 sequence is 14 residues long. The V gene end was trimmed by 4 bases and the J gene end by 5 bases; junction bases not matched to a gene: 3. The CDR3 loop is CAWMGLAGDETQYF. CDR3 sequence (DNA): TGTGCCTGGATGGGACTAGCGGGGGATGAGACCCAGTACTTC.

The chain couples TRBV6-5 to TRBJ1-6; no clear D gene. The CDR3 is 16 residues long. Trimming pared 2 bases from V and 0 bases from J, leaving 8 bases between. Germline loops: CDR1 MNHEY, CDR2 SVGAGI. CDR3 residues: CASSYRGSSYNSPLHF. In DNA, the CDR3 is TGTGCCAGCAGTTACCGAGGATCCTCCTATAATTCACCCCTCCACTTT.

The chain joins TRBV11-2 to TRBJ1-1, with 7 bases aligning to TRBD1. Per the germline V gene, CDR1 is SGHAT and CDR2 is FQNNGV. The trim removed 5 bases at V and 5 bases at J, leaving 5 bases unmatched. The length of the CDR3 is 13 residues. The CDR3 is CASSRTGGTEAFF. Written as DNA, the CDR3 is TGTGCCAGCAGCAGGACAGGAGGTACTGAAGCTTTCTTT.

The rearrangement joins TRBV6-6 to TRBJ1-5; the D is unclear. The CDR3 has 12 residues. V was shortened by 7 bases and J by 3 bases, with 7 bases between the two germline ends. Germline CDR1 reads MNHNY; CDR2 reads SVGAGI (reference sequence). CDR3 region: CASNRDNQPQHF. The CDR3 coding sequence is TGTGCCAGCAACCGCGACAATCAGCCCCAGCATTTT.

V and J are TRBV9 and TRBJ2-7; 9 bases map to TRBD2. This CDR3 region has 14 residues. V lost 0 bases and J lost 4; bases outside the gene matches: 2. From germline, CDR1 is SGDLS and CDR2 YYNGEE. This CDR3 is CASSVGTSEYEQYF. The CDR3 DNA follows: TGTGCCAGCAGCGTAGGGACTAGCGAGTACGAGCAGTACTTC.

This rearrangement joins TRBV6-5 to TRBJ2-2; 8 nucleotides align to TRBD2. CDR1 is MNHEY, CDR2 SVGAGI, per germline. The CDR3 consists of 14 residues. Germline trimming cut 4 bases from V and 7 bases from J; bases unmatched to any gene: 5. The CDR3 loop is CASSSSGGHGELFF. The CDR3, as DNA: TGTGCCAGCAGTTCGTCGGGGGGGCACGGGGAGCTGTTTTTT.

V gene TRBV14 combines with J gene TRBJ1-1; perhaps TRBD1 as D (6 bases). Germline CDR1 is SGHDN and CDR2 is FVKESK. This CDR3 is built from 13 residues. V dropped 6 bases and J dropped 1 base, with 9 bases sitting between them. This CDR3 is CASSRQENTEAFF. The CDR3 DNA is TGTGCCAGCAGTCGACAGGAGAACACTGAAGCTTTCTTT.

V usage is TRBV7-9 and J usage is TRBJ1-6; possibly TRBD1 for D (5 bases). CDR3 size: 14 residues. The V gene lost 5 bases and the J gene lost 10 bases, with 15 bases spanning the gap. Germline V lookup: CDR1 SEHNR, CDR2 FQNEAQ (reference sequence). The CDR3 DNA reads TGTGCCAGCAGCGGGGGAGGGGATGGATCACCCCTCCACTTT. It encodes CASSGGGDGSPLHF.

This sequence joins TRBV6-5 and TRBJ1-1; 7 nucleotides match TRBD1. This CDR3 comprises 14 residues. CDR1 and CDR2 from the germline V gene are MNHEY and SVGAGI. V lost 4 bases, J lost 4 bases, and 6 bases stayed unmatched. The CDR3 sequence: CASSLQGLSTEAFF. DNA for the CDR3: TGTGCCAGCAGTTTACAGGGGCTGAGCACTGAAGCTTTCTTT.

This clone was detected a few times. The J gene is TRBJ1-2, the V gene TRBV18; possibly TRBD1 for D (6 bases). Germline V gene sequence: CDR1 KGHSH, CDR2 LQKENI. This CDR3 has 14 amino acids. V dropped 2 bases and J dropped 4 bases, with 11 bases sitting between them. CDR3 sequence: CASSPSDRPYGYTF. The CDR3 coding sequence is TGTGCCAGCTCACCATCAGACAGGCCCTATGGCTACACCTTC. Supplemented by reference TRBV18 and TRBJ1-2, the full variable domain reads NAGVMQNPRHLVRRRGQEARLRCSPMKGHSHVYWYRQLPEEGLKFMVYLQKENIIDESGMPKERFSAEFPKEGPSILRIQQVVRGDSAAYFCASSPSDRPYGYTFGSGTRLTVV.

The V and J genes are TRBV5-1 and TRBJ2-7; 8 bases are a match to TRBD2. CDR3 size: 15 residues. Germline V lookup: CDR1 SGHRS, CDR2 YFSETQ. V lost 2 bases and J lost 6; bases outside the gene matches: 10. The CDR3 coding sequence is TGCGCCAGCAGCTTTGAGAAGGCCGGGGGGGGCGAGCAGTACTTC. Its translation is CASSFEKAGGGEQYF.

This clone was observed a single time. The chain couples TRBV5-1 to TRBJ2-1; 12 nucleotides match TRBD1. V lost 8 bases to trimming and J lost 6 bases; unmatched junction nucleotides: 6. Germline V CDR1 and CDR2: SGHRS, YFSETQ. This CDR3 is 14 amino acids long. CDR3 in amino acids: CASSRDRGLNEQFF. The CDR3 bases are TGCGCCAGTAGCCGGGACAGGGGGCTCAATGAGCAGTTCTTC.

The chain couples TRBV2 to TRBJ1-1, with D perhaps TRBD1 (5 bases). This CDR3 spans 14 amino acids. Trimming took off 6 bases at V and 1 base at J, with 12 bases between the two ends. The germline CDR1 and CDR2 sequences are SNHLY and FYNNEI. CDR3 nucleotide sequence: TGTGCCAGCAGCCTCCTCGACAGGAACACTGAAGCTTTCTTT. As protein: CASSLLDRNTEAFF.

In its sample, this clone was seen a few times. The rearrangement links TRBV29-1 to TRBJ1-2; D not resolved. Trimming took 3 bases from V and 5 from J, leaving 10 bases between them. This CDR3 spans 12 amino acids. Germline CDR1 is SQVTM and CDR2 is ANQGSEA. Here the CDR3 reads CSVERVGYGYTF. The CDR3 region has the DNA TGCAGCGTTGAGAGGGTTGGATATGGCTACACCTTC.

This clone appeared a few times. CDR3 nucleotides: TGCAGCGTGGTACTGGGCCTCAGCTCCTACAATGAGCAGTTCTTC. It is translated as CSVVLGLSSYNEQFF. The chain couples TRBV29-1 to TRBJ2-1; no firm D call. Per the germline V gene, CDR1 is SQVTM and CDR2 is ANQGSEA. V was cut by 6 bases and J by 0 bases, with 15 bases left in between. CDR3 length equals 15 residues.

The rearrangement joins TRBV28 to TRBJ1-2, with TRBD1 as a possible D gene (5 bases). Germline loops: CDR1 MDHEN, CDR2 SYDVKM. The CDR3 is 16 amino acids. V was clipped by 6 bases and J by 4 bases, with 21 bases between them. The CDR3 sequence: CASSGHLGSRLYGYTF. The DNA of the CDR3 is TGTGCCAGCAGCGGACACTTGGGCAGTAGACTCTATGGCTACACCTTC.

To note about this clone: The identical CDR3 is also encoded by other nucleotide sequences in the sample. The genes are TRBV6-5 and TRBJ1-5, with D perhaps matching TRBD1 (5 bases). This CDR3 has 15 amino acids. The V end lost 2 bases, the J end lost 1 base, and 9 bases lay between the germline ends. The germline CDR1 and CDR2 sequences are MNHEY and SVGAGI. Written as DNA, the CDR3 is TGTGCCAGCAGTTACGCAGGGCTGAGCAATCAGCCCCAGCATTTT. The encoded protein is CASSYAGLSNQPQHF.